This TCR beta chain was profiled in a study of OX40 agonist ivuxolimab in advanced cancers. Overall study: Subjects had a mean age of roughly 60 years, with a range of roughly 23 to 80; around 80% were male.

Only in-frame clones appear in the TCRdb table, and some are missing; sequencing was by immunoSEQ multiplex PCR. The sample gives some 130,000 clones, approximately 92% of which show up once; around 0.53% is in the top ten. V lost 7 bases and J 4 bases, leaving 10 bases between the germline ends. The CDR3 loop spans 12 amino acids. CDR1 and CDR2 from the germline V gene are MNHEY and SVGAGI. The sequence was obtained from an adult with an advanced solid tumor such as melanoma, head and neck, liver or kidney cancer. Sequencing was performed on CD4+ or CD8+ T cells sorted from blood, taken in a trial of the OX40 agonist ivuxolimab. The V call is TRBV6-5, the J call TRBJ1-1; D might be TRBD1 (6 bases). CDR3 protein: CASIGGLTEAFF. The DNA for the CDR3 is TGTGCCAGCATTGGGGGGCTCACTGAAGCTTTCTTT.